This TCR beta chain was sequenced in a study of tissue T cells after allogeneic stem cell transplantation. Findings and caveats of the study: Only a limited share of tissue TCRs appeared in blood or spleen.

The time point was: mouse harvest day 7 after allogeneic transplant. The graft held 10^6 splenic CD5+ T cells and 10^7 T-cell-depleted bone marrow cells. This clone was counted a single time. The antigen is not known. The gene names given are mouse names. Read data end 1 residue before the CDR3 end; the end is taken from the germline J gene. TCRdb's table, derived via immunoSEQ multiplex PCR, lists solely in-frame clones and lacks some. The repertoire has several thousand clones, approximately 52% of them found once; the top ten carry approximately 7%. The germline V gene has CDR1 KGHTA and CDR2 FQNQQP. The CDR3 has 14 amino acids.

The J gene is TRBJ2-1, the V gene TRBV23; TRBD1 is taken as the D call from the table, unchecked against the DNA. Source material: gut tissue. The TCR comes from a female BALB/c mouse given C57BL/6 T cells with graft-versus-host disease after an allogeneic hematopoietic cell transplant. Incomplete CDR3 DNA: TGCTCCAGCAGCCTTGGACAGAACTATGCTGAGCAGTTC. Translation gives CSSSLGQNYAEQF. Given in full, the CDR3 is CSSSLGQNYAEQFF.